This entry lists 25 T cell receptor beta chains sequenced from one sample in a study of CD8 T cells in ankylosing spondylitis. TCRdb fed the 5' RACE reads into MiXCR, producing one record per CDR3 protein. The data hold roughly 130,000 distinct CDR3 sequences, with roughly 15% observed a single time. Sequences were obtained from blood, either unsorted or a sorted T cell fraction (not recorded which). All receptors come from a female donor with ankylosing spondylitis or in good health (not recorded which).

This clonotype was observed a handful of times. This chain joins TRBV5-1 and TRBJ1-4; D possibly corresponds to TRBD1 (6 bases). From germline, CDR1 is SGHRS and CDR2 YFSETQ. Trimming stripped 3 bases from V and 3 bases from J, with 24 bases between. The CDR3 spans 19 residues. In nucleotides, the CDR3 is TGCGCCAGCAGCTCCACCCCTAAGTGGATGGACAGCGCTAATGAAAAACTGTTTTTT. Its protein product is CASSSTPKWMDSANEKLFF.

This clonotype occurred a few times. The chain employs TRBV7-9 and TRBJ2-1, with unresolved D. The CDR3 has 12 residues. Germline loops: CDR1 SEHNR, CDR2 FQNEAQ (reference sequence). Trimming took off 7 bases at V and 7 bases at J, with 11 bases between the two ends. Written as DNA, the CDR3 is TGTGCCAGCAACCTTGGGTCGAATGAGCAGTTCTTC. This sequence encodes CASNLGSNEQFF.

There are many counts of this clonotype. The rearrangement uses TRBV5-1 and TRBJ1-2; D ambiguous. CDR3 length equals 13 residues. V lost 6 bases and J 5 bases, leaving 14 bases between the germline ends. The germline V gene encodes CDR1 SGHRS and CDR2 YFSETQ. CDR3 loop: CASTPRGDYGYTF. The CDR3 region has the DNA TGCGCCAGCACCCCTCGGGGTGATTATGGCTACACCTTC.

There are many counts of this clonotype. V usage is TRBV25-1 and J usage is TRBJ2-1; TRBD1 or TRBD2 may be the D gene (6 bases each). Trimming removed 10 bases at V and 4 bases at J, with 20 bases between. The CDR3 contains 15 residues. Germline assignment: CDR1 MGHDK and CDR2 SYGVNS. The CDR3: CATQPGGRKYNEQFF. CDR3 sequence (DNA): TGTGCCACCCAGCCCGGGGGCAGAAAGTACAATGAGCAGTTCTTC. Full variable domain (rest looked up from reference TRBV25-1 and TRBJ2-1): EADIYQTPRYLVIGTGKKITLECSQTMGHDKMYWYQQDPGMELHLIHYSYGVNSTEKGDLSSESTVSRIRTEHFPLTLESARPSHTSQYLCATQPGGRKYNEQFFGPGTRLTVL.

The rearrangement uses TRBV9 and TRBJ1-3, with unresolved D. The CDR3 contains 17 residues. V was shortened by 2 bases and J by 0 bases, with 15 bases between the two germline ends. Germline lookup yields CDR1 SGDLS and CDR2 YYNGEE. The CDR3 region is CASSVEPPMSSGNTIYF. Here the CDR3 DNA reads TGTGCCAGCAGCGTCGAACCACCGATGAGCTCTGGAAACACCATATATTTT.

The CDR3 DNA is TGCAGTGCTAGAGGGCTAGCGGAGATATACGAGCAGTACTTC. Translation: CSARGLAEIYEQYF. The chain recombines TRBV20-1 with TRBJ2-7; 7 bases are shared with TRBD2. The CDR3 contains 14 residues. Germline V gene sequence: CDR1 DFQATT, CDR2 SNEGSKA (reference sequence). The J segment lost 4 bases and the V segment lost 1 base, leaving 7 bases of the junction unmatched.

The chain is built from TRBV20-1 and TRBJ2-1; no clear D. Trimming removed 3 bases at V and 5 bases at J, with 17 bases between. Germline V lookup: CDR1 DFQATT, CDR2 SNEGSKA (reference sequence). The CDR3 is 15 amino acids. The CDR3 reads CSASSVGNGHNEQFF. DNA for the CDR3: TGCAGTGCTAGCTCCGTGGGCAACGGCCACAATGAGCAGTTCTTC.

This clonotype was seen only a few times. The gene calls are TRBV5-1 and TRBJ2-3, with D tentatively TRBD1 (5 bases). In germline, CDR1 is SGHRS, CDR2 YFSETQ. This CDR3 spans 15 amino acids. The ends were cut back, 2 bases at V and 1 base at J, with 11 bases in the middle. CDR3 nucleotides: TGCGCCAGCAGCTTTTGGGGCGAAGGCACAGATACGCAGTATTTT. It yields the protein CASSFWGEGTDTQYF.

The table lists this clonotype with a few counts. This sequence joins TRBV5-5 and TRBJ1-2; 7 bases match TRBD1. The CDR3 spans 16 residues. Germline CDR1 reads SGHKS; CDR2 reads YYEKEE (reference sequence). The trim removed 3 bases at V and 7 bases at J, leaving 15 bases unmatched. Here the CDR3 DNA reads TGTGCCAGCAGCTCACAGTCATCGACAGGGTCGGGTGGCTACACCTTC. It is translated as CASSSQSSTGSGGYTF.

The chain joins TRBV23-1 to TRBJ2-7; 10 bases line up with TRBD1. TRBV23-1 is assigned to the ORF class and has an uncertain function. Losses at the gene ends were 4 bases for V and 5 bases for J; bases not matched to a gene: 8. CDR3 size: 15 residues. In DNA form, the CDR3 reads TGCGCCAGCAGTCGTGGGACAGGGGTTTCGGACGAGCAGTACTTC. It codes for CASSRGTGVSDEQYF.

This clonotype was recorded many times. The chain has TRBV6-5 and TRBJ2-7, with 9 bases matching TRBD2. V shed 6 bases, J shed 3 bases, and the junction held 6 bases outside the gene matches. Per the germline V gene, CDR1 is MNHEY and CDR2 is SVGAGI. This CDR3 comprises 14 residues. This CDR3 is CASSPGTSFYEQYF. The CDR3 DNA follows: TGTGCCAGCAGCCCAGGGACTAGCTTCTACGAGCAGTACTTC.

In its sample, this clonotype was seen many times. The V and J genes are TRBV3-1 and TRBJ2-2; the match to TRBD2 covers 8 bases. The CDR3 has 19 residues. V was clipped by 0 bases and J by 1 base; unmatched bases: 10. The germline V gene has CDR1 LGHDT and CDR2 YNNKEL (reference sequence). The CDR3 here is CASSQDFIPRGGNTGELFF. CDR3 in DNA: TGTGCCAGCAGCCAAGATTTTATCCCCCGGGGGGGGAACACCGGGGAGCTGTTTTTT.

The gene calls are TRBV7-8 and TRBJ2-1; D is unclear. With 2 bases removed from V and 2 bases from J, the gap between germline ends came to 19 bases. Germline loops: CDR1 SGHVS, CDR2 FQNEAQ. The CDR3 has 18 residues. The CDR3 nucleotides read TGTGCCAGCAGCTTATTGTATGCGTTAGTATTTACCTACAATGAGCAGTTCTTC. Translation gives CASSLLYALVFTYNEQFF. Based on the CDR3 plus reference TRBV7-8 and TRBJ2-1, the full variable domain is GAGVSQSPRYKVAKRGQDVALRCDPISGHVSLFWYQQALGQGPEFLTYFQNEAQLDKSGLPSDRFFAERPEGSVSTLKIQRTQQEDSAVYLCASSLLYALVFTYNEQFFGPGTRLTVL.

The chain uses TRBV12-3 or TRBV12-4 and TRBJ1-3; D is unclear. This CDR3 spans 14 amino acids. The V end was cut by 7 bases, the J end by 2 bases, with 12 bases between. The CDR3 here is CASTGSIPGNTIYF. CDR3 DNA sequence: TGTGCCAGCACCGGCAGTATCCCTGGAAACACCATATATTTT.

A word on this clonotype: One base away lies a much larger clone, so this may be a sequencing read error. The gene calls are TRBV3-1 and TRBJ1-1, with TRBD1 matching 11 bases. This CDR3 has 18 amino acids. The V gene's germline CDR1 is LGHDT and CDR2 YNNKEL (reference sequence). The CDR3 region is CASSQGSGTGGKNTEVFF. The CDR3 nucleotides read TGTGCCAGCAGCCAAGGTTCCGGGACAGGGGGAAAGAACACTGAAGTTTTCTTT.

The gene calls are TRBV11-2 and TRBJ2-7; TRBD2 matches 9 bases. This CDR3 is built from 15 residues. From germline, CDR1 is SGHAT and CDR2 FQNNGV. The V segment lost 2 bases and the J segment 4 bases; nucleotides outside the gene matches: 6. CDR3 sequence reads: CASSLNAGGPYEQYF. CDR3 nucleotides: TGTGCCAGCAGCTTAAACGCGGGAGGGCCGTACGAGCAGTACTTC. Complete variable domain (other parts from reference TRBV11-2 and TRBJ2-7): EAGVAQSPRYKIIEKRQSVAFWCNPISGHATLYWYQQILGQGPKLLIQFQNNGVVDDSQLPKDRFSAERLKGVDSTLKIQPAKLEDSAVYLCASSLNAGGPYEQYFGPGTRLTVT.

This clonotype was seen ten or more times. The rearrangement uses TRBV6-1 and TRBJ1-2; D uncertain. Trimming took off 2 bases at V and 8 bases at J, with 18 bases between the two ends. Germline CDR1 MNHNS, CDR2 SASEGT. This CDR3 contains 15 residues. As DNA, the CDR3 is TGTGCCAGCAGTGAATCACCCGCTTCCAAAGGGGGCTACACCTTC. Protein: CASSESPASKGGYTF.

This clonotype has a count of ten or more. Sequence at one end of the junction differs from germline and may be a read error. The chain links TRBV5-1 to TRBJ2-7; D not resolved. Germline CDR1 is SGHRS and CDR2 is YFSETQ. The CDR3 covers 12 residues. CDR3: CASSSNSYEQYF. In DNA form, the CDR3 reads TGTGCCAGCAGCTCAAACTCCTACGAGCAGTACTTC.

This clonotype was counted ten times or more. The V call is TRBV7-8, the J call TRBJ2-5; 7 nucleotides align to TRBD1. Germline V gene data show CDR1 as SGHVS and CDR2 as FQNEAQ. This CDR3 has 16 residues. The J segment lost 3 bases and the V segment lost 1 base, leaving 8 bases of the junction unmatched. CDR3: CASSLELGTEKETQYF. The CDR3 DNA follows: TGTGCCAGCAGCTTAGAGTTGGGGACAGAAAAAGAGACCCAGTACTTC.

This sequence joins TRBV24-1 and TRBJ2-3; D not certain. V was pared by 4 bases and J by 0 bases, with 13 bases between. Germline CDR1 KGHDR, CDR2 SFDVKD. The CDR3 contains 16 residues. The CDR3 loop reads CATSDHRAPSTDTQYF. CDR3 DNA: TGTGCCACCAGTGACCACCGGGCTCCTAGCACAGATACGCAGTATTTT.

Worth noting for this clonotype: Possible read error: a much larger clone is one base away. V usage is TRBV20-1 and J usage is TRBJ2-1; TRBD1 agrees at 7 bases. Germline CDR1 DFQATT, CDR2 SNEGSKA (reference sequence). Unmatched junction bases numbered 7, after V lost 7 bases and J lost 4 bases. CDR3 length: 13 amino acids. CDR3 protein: CSGTGQSYNEQFF. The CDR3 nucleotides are TGCAGTGGCACGGGACAGTCATACAATGAGCAGTTCTTC.

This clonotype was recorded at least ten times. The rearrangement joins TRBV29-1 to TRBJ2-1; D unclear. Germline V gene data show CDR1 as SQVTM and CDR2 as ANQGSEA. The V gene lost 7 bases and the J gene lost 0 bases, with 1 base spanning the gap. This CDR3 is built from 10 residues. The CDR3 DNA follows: TGCAGCGCCTCCTACAATGAGCAGTTCTTC. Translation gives CSASYNEQFF.

The chain's CDR3 is CASSFASKNTGELFF. The CDR3 coding sequence is TGTGCCAGCAGTTTCGCGTCAAAAAACACCGGGGAGCTGTTTTTT. V gene TRBV12-3 or TRBV12-4 combines with J gene TRBJ2-2; D is ambiguous. Trimming left V 3 bases short and J 2 bases short, with 10 bases between. This CDR3 comprises 15 residues.

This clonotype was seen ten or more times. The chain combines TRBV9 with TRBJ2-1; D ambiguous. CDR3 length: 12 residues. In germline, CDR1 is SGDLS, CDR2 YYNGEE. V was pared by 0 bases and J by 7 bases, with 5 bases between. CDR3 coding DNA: TGTGCCAGCAGCGTAGACTGGAATGAGCAGTTCTTC. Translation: CASSVDWNEQFF.

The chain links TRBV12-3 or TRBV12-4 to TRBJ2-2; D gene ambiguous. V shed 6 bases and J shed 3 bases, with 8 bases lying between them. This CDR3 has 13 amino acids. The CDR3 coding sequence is TGTGCCAGCAGAAAGGGCGACACCGGGGAGCTGTTTTTT. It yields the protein CASRKGDTGELFF.